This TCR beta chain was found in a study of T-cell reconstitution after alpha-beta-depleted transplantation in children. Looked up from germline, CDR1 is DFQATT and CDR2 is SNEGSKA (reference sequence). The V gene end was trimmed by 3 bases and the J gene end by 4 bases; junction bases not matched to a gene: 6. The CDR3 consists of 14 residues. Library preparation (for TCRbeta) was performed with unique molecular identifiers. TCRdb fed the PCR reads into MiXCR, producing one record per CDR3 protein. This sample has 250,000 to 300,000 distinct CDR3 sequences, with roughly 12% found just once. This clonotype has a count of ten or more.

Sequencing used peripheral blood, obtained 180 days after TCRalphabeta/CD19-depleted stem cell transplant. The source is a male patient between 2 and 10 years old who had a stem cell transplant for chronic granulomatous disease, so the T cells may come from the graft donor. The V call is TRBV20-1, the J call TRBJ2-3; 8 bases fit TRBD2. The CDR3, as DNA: TGCAGTGCTAGGGTCGGGGGGGCCCCAGATACGCAGTATTTT. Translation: CSARVGGAPDTQYF.